These 6 T cell receptor beta chains were sequenced from one sample in a study of response to subunit inactivated influenza vaccine. Each CDR3 protein gets one entry after TCRdb re-called the RT-PCR reads with MiXCR. The table shows under 550,000 distinct CDR3 sequences, with around 8% occurring only once. The sample consisted of PBMCs from blood, taken roughly 24 months after vaccination. Receptor source: a man aged 45 to 70 who received an inactivated influenza vaccine.

The CDR3 loop reads CASKTDGFSYEQYF. Written as DNA, the CDR3 is TGCGCCAGCAAGACGGACGGTTTCTCCTACGAGCAGTACTTC. J is TRBJ2-7 and V is TRBV5-1, with D unclear. CDR1 is SGHRS, CDR2 YFSETQ, per germline. V was pared by 6 bases and J by 0 bases, with 13 bases between. The CDR3 is made up of 14 amino acids. The full variable domain, its missing parts supplied by reference TRBV5-1 and TRBJ2-7, is KAGVTQTPRYLIKTRGQQVTLSCSPISGHRSVSWYQQTPGQGLQFLFEYFSETQRNKGNFPGRFSGRQFSNSRSEMNVSTLELGDSALYLCASKTDGFSYEQYFGPGTRLTVT.

The V call is TRBV2, the J call TRBJ2-7; D might be TRBD2 (6 bases). CDR3 length: 14 amino acids. CDR1 and CDR2 (germline): SNHLY, FYNNEI. V lost 6 bases, J lost 0 bases, and 12 bases lay in between. In DNA, the CDR3 is TGTGCCAGCAGGGGGACTCACTTCTCCTACGAGCAGTACTTC. It encodes CASRGTHFSYEQYF.

This chain links TRBV20-1 with TRBJ1-1; tentative D call: TRBD1 (5 bases). This CDR3 is 15 amino acids long. Germline V gene data show CDR1 as DFQATT and CDR2 as SNEGSKA (reference sequence). The ends were cut back, 0 bases at V and 4 bases at J, with 15 bases in the middle. Written as DNA, the CDR3 is TGCAGTGCTAGAGATTGGCGGGGCGCGGGCACTGAAGCTTTCTTT. It translates to CSARDWRGAGTEAFF.

CDR3 nucleotide sequence: TGTGCCAGCAGTTCCTCAGGGGGATTAGTAGGTGAGCAGTTCTTC. Translating it yields CASSSSGGLVGEQFF. V gene TRBV28 combines with J gene TRBJ2-1; 7 nucleotides agree with TRBD1. This CDR3 has 15 amino acids. J gave up 9 bases and V 4 bases, and 12 bases lay outside the gene matches. Germline-derived CDR1 and CDR2 are MDHEN and SYDVKM.

This clonotype was found many times. V is TRBV20-1 and J is TRBJ2-3; no reliable D call. Trimming left V 6 bases short and J 4 bases short, with 8 bases between. The germline V gene encodes CDR1 DFQATT and CDR2 SNEGSKA (reference sequence). The CDR3 is made up of 11 amino acids. The CDR3 sequence is CSAMAADTQYF. In nucleotides, the CDR3 is TGCAGTGCCATGGCGGCAGATACGCAGTATTTT.

The chain carries TRBV14 and TRBJ1-1; unclear D gene. There are 12 residues in the CDR3. Trimming shortened V by 1 base and J by 6 bases, and 6 bases separated the two germline ends. CDR1 and CDR2 (germline): SGHDN, FVKESK. In DNA, the CDR3 is TGTGCCAGCAGCCAAGCCGGGGCTGAAGCTTTCTTT. Its protein product is CASSQAGAEAFF. Looking up the rest from reference TRBV14 and TRBJ1-1 gives the full variable domain: EAGVTQFPSHSVIEKGQTVTLRCDPISGHDNLYWYRRVMGKEIKFLLHFVKESKQDESGMPNNRFLAERTGGTYSTLKVQPAELEDSGVYFCASSQAGAEAFFGQGTRLTVV.